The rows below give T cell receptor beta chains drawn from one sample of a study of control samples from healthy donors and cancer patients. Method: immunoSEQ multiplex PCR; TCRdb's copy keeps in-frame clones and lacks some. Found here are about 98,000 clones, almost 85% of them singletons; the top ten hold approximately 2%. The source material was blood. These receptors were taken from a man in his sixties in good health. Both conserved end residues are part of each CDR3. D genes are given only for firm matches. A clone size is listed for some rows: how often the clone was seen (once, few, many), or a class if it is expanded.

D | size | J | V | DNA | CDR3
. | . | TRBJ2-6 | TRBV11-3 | TGTGCCAGCAGCCCTCAATTCAGCTCTGGGGCCAACGTCCTGACTTTC | CASSPQFSSGANVLTF
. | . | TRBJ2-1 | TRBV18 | TGTGCCAGCTCATTCGACCCCAGCGCTGAGCAGTTCTTC | CASSFDPSAEQFF
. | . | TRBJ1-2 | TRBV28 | TGTGCCAGCAGTTTCCAGGGGCGATTGGGCTATGGCTACACCTTC | CASSFQGRLGYGYTF
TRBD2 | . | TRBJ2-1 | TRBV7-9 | TGTGCCAGCACCCCAGCGGGGGGGCCCCTCAATGAGCAGTTCTTC | CASTPAGGPLNEQFF
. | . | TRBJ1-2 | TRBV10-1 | TGCGCCCGTCCGTTTGGCTACACCTTC | CARPFGYTF
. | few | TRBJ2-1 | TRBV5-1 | TGCGCCAGCAGCCCAAATATGGCCCGGACAGCCGCAAAGATCAATGAGCAGTTCTTC | CASSPNMARTAAKINEQFF
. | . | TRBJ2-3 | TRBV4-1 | TGCGCCAGCAGCCAAGTTAACCTTGTGGACTTCGATACGCAGTATTTT | CASSQVNLVDFDTQYF
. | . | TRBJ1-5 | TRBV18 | TGTGCCAGCTCACCCAATGATAGGAGCGGGAGGGGTCAGCCCCAGCATTTT | CASSPNDRSGRGQPQHF
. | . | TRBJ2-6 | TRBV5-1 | TGCGCCAGCAGAGACAGCCGGGCCTCTGGGGCCAACGTCCTGACTTTC | CASRDSRASGANVLTF
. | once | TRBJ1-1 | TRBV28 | TGTACCAGCAGTTTATTGGGACGCCCAACGGGAGGAGGCACTGAAGCTTTCTTT | CTSSLLGRPTGGGTEAFF
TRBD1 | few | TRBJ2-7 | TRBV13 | TGTGCCAGCAGCTTAGGTGCAGGACAGGGCATGGACCGCTACGAGCAGTACTTC | CASSLGAGQGMDRYEQYF
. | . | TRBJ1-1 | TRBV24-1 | TGTGCCACCAGGGGACATGCCGAGACGGGCACTGAAGCTTTCTTT | CATRGHAETGTEAFF
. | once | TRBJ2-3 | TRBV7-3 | TGTGCCAGCAGCTTACAGGGCGCAGATACGCAGTATTTT | CASSLQGADTQYF
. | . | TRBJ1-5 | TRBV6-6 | TGTGCCAGCAGTTACTCGACACAGCCCAATCAGCCCCAGCATTTT | CASSYSTQPNQPQHF
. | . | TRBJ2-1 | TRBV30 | TGTGCCTGGAGTGAGAATCTCCCTAACAATGAGCAGTTCTTC | CAWSENLPNNEQFF
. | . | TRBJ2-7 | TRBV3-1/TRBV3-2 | TGTGCCAGCAGCCAAGAGGGCAAGCCCTACGAGCAGTACTTC | CASSQEGKPYEQYF
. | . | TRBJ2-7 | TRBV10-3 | TGTGCCATCAGTGAGCAAGCGGACAGCTACGAGCAGTACTTC | CAISEQADSYEQYF
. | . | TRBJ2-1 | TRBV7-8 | TGTGCCAGCAGCTTGCCGCAGCTTACAGCAATGCGGGTTTACAATGAGCAGTTCTTC | CASSLPQLTAMRVYNEQFF
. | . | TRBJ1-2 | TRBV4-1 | TGCGCCAGCAGCCAGTCGCTCGGGCAGGGAGCCTATGGCTACACCTTC | CASSQSLGQGAYGYTF
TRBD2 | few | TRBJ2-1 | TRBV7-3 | TGTGCCAGCAGCTTAACCAGCGGGGGATACAATGAGCAGTTCTTC | CASSLTSGGYNEQFF
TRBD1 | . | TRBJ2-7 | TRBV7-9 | TGTGCCAGCAGTCCCGGGACAGGAACCTACGAGCAGTACTTC | CASSPGTGTYEQYF
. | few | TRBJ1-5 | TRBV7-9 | TGTGCCAGCAGCCAAGGACTGGGAGATCAGCCCCAGCATTTT | CASSQGLGDQPQHF
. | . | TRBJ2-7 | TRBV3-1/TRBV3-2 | TGTGCCAGCAGCCAAGAACCGGGACATACCTACGAGCAGTACTTC | CASSQEPGHTYEQYF
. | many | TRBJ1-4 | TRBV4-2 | TGTGCCAGCAGCCAAGATTGGGGAGAGGGTGAAAAACTGTTTTTT | CASSQDWGEGEKLFF
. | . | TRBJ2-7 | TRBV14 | TGTGCCAGCAGCCAAGATAACTCGAAGCAGTACTTC | CASSQDNSKQYF
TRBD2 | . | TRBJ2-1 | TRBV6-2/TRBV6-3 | TGTGCCAGCAGTTACTCGACTAGCGGGAATGAGCAGTTCTTC | CASSYSTSGNEQFF
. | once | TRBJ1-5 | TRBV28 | TGTGCCAGCAGTTTAACGGGACCTAGCAATCAGCCCCAGCATTTT | CASSLTGPSNQPQHF